This section outlines one TCR beta chain sequence together with its context. Its antigen remains unidentified. This sample was included in a study of T cell responses to AZD1222 COVID-19 vaccine. Overall study findings and caveats: Regions 160-218 and 743-854 held dominance among vaccine-associated CD4 TCRs, which spanned spike. Donors in the cohort were predominantly white British and more often female, and clonal diversity was possibly underestimated.

The germline V and J ends were trimmed by 6 bases and 10 bases, with 15 bases remaining between them. The CDR3 spans 11 residues. Germline CDR1 is DFQATT and CDR2 is SNEGSKA (reference sequence). Produced via immunoSEQ multiplex PCR; TCRdb's table is partial and in-frame only. The sample carries more than 150,000 clones, around 87% recorded once. The chain carries TRBV20-1 and TRBJ1-1, with D hard to call. Source: peripheral blood, taken on day 0 of MenACWY control vaccination. The TCR comes from an adult in good health. In nucleotides, the CDR3 is TGCAGTGCAAAGGCGGCCCAAGGAGCTTTCTTT. Protein: CSAKAAQGAFF.